This TCR beta chain was captured in a study of blood T cell repertoires in COVID-19. Study overall: Acute and convalescent COVID-19 specimens originated in the United States, Italy and Spain.

Method: immunoSEQ multiplex PCR; TCRdb's copy keeps in-frame clones and lacks some. Of around 68,000 clones detected, approximately 78% appear once; the ten largest clones hold less than 10%. The CDR3 runs to 21 residues. Germline V gene data show CDR1 as SGHVS and CDR2 as FQNEAQ. With V trimmed by 1 base and J by 8 bases, 26 bases remained unmatched. The chain couples TRBV7-8 to TRBJ2-7; TRBD1 aligns across 10 bases. The TCR comes from a human donor in a cohort sampled during active COVID-19. Specimen: peripheral blood. The CDR3 loop reads CASSLGDVTGTGEHPSAKQYF. The CDR3 DNA reads TGTGCCAGCAGCTTAGGCGACGTAACCGGGACAGGGGAACATCCCTCTGCAAAGCAGTACTTC.